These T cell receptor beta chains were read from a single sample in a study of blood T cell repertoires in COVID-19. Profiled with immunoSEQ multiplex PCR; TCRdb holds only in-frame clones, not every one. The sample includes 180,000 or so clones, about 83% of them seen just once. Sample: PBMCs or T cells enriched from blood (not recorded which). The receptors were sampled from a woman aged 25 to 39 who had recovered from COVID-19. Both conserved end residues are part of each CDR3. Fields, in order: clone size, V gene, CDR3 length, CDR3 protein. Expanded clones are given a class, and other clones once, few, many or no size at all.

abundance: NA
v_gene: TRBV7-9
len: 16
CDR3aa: CASKMRAAYSNQPQHF

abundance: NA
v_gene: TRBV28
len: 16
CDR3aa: CASSPDRDRGYNEQFF

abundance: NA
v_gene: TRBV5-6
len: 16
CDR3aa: CASSLAPAGGLYGYTF

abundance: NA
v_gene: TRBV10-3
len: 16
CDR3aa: CAISAASGRGSYEQYF

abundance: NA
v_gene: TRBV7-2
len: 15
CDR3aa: CASRGQDTYQETQYF

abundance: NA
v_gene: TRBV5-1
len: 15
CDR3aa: CASSLLTGIRETQYF

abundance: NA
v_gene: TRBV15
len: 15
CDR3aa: CATSRAGQSNQPQHF

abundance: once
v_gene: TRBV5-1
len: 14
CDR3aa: CASSPGTGSNEQFF

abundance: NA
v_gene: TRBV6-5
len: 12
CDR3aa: CAGRQSGNTIYF

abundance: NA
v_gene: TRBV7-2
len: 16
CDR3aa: CASSFPIGLATHEQYF

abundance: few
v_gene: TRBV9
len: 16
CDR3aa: CASSPTGLASYNEQFF

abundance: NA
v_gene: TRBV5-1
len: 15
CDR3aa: CASSLDGVGLRGQFF

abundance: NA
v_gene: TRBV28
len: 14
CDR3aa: CASSFRQRNQPQHF

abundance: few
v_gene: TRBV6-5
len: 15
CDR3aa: CASSYTPTGEETQYF

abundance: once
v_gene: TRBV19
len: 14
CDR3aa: CASTLRTVPGELFF

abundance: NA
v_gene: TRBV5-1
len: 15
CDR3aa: CASSLGGQVVNGYTF

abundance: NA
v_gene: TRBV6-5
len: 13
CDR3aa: CASRGGGTGKAFF

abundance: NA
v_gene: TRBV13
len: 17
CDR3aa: CASSPIRRGAADNEQFF

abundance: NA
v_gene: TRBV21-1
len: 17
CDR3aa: CASSKDGTGAPNEKLFF

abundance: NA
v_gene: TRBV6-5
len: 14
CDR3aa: CASRTGLGNQPQHF

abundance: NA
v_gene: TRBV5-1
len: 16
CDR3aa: CASSWGTGTPYYEQYF

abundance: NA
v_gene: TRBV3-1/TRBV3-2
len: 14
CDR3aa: CASSPGTSTDTQYF

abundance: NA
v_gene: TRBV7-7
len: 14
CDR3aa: CASSLSRDRNEQFF

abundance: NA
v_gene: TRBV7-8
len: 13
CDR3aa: CASSPGSNYEQYF

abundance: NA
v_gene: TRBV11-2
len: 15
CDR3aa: CASSGLAARTDTQYF

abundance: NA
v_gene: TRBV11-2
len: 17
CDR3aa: CASSWGTSGTLQETQYF

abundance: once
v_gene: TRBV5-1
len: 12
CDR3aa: CASSVEGGDRFF

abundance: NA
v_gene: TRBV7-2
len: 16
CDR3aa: CASSLARGRAADIQYF

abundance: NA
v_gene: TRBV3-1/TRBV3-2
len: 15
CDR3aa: CASSFWASEGNEQFF

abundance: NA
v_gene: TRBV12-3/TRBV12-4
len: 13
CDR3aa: CAITTQGDTEAFF

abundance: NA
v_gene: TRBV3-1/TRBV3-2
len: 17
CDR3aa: CASSQGKAASTYNEQFF

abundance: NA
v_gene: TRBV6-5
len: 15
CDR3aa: CASSYSPGGGNEQFF

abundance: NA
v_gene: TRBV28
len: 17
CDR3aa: CASSLYRAGPGTDTQYF

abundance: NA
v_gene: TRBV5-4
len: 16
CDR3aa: CASSQVQIQGIYGYTF

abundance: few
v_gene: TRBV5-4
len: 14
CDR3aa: CASSGAGVFNEQFF

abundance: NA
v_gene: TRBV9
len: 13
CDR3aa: CASSNGPGGEAFF

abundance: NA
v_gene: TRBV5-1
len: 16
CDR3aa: CASSLAIGTGTYEQYF

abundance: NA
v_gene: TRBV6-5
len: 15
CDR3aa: CASTPGSTVNEKLFF

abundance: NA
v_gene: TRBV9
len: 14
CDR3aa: CASSVGGGSTEAFF

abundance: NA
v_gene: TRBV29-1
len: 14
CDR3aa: CSVERQDSYNEQFF

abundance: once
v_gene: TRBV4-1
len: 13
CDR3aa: CASSKYSGTGQFF

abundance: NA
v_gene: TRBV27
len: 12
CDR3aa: CASSFSPNEQYF

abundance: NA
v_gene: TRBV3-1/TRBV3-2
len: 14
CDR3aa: CASRGGPNNSPLHF

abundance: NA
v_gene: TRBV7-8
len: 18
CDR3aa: CASSLAGVAGKSTDTQYF

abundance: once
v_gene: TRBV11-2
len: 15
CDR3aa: CASRPEHRDNQPQHF

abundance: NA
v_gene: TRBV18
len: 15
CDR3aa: CASSPGTGGFNEQFF

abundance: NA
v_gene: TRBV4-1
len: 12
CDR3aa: CASSQGSGEQFF